The rows below give T cell receptor beta chains drawn from one sample of a study of shared clonotypes between healthy human individuals. Only in-frame clones appear in the TCRdb table, and some are missing; sequencing was by immunoSEQ multiplex PCR. The table shows around 610,000 clones, with roughly 96% occurring only once. The material sequenced was naive CD8+ T cells sorted from blood. The receptors were sampled from a woman younger than 45 in good health. CDR3s include the opening cysteine and the closing phenylalanine or tryptophan. A D gene is named only where the DNA matches it firmly. Size is stated for part of the rows, as once, few or many counts, or as a class when the clone is expanded.

CDR3 DNA	CDR3 protein	V gene	J gene	D gene	clone size
TGTGCCAGCAGTTTAGAGTTAACTAGCGGAACCTACGAGCAGTACTTC	CASSLELTSGTYEQYF	TRBV28	TRBJ2-7	TRBD2	-
TGTGCCAGCAGCTTCAGCCGGGACAGGGAGTACAATGAGCAGTTCTTC	CASSFSRDREYNEQFF	TRBV28	TRBJ2-1	TRBD1	-
TGCAGCGCCCAGAGGAGGGAGACCCAGTACTTC	CSAQRRETQYF	TRBV29-1	TRBJ2-5	-	-
TGTGCCATCAGTGAAGCGTTGGCAGATACGCAGTATTTT	CAISEALADTQYF	TRBV10-3	TRBJ2-3	-	-
TGTGCCAGCAGTATGACGGACGGGTTTTACGAGCAGTACTTC	CASSMTDGFYEQYF	TRBV5-8	TRBJ2-7	-	-
TGTGCCAGTAGTATAGATGCCGGGACAGGGTCCTACGAGCAGTACTTC	CASSIDAGTGSYEQYF	TRBV19	TRBJ2-7	TRBD1	-
TGTGCCAGCAGCTTAGATTGGAATGAAAAACTGTTTTTT	CASSLDWNEKLFF	TRBV11-2	TRBJ1-4	-	-
TGTGCCAGCAGCTCGGACGACACCGGGGAGCTGTTTTTT	CASSSDDTGELFF	TRBV7-9	TRBJ2-2	-	once
TGTGCCATCAGAAGAGGGGGGGAGGGCCCGAACACCGGGGAGCTGTTTTTT	CAIRRGGEGPNTGELFF	TRBV10-3	TRBJ2-2	-	-
TGTGCCAGCAGTCGTACAGGGAATCAGCCCCAGCATTTT	CASSRTGNQPQHF	TRBV5-5	TRBJ1-5	-	-
TGTGCCAGCAGCGCCCGGACTGTACGCACAGATACGCAGTATTTT	CASSARTVRTDTQYF	TRBV7-2	TRBJ2-3	-	-
TGTGCCAGCAGCTTGAACAAGATCGCCCCACTGTTTTTT	CASSLNKIAPLFF	TRBV7-8	TRBJ1-4	-	-
TGTGCCAGCAGCTTAGCACAGGGAAAGTATAACACTGAAGCTTTCTTT	CASSLAQGKYNTEAFF	TRBV7-9	TRBJ1-1	-	-
TGTGCCAGCAGTCCCGACCACAGAGTCGACTATGGCTACACCTTC	CASSPDHRVDYGYTF	TRBV28	TRBJ1-2	-	-
TGTGCCAGCAGCCACGATAGTTGGCCCGAGCAGTACTTC	CASSHDSWPEQYF	TRBV7-9	TRBJ2-7	-	-
TGTGCCAGCAGCTTGGAGGGACAGGGTTCCTACAATGAGCAGTTCTTC	CASSLEGQGSYNEQFF	TRBV5-6	TRBJ2-1	TRBD1	-
TGTGCCAGTTGTGCAGGGTTCGCTCAGCCCCAGCATTTT	CASCAGFAQPQHF	TRBV19	TRBJ1-5	-	-
TGTGCCAGCAGGTTGGGTGCAGAGCGGGGGACTTGGAATGAGCAGTTCTTC	CASRLGAERGTWNEQFF	TRBV5-6	TRBJ2-1	TRBD2	-
TGTGCCAGCAGTCTAATCGGGAGTACTGGGGCCAACGTCCTGACTTTC	CASSLIGSTGANVLTF	TRBV27	TRBJ2-6	-	-
TGTGCCAGTAGTTTAGGACTAGCGGGATACAATGAGCAGTTCTTC	CASSLGLAGYNEQFF	TRBV19	TRBJ2-1	TRBD2	-